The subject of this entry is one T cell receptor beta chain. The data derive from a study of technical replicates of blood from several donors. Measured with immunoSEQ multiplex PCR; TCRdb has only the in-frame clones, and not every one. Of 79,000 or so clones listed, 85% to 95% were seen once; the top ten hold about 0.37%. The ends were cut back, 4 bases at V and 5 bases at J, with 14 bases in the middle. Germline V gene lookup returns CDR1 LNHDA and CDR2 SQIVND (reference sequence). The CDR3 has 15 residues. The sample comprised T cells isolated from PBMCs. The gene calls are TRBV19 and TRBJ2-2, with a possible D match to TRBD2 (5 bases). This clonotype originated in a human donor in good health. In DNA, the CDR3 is TGTGCCAGTAGTACGGTGGTGTCGGGAACCGGGGAGCTGTTTTTT. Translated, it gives CASSTVVSGTGELFF.